The source of this T cell receptor (beta chain) is a study of blood T cell repertoires in COVID-19. The overall study: Donors in the United States, Italy and Spain gave samples during acute or convalescent COVID-19. T cells, B-cell-depleted T cells, or PBMCs provided the cDNA or gDNA that served as material.

In the original analysis: Amplification with reference gene primers provided the estimates of nucleated cell counts. The table came from immunoSEQ multiplex PCR; TCRdb's copy has only in-frame clones and leaves some out. V and J calls and clone size come straight from that table; D and trimming were deduced from the DNA. The sample carries nearly 45,000 clones, around four fifths recorded once. Germline V gene data show CDR1 as SNHLY and CDR2 as FYNNEI. V lost 8 bases and J lost 0; bases outside the gene matches: 4. The CDR3 is 14 residues long. The sample taken for sequencing was peripheral blood. The sequence was collected from a human donor in a cohort sampled during active COVID-19. This chain joins TRBV2 and TRBJ2-5, with 9 bases fitting TRBD2. The CDR3 nucleotides are TGTGCCAGCCAGCGGGGGGTAGACCAAGAGACCCAGTACTTC. Amino acids: CASQRGVDQETQYF.